This T cell receptor (beta chain) was found in a study of T cells after yellow fever vaccination. Findings and limits, study-wide: Abundant clonotypes from the bulk population could have been carried over as contaminants into FACS-sorted repertoires.

TCRdb independently ran MiXCR on the 5' RACE reads; one entry per CDR3 protein. The data contain some 560,000 distinct CDR3 sequences, about a sixth of them singletons. Turning to this clonotype: Its antigen is not identified.

This TCR derives from a man younger than 35 who received the YFV17D yellow fever vaccine. Sequenced material: PBMCs, taken less than 6 days after the first yellow fever vaccination.

The chain's CDR3 is CATSVLSTGTQETQYF. The CDR3 DNA sequence: TGTGCCACCAGTGTACTTAGTACGGGGACCCAAGAGACCCAGTACTTC. The rearrangement joins TRBV24-1 to TRBJ2-5; D could derive from TRBD1 or TRBD2 (5 bases each). CDR3 length: 16 amino acids. CDR1 KGHDR and CDR2 SFDVKD come from the germline V gene. The V end lost 5 bases, the J end lost 1 base, and 16 bases lay between the germline ends.